A selection of T cell receptor beta chains follows, all from one sample in a study of identifying expanded T cells in peripheral blood. The protocol was immunoSEQ multiplex PCR, while the TCRdb copy is restricted to in-frame clones and leaves out a portion. Of around 80,000 clones in the sample, roughly 88% are singletons; the top ten hold roughly 3%. The sequencing input was blood. The receptors derive from a person aged 18 to 75 in good health. The CDR3 runs from the conserved cysteine through the conserved F or W.

TRBJ2-2	15	TRBV5-1	CASSLDGSLTGELFF
TRBJ1-1	13	TRBV18	CASSPQTGTEAFF
TRBJ2-5	12	TRBV19	CASRSPQSAQYF
TRBJ2-7	13	TRBV7-8	CASRLRPTYEQYF
TRBJ2-3	13	TRBV19	CASSIGSIDTQYF
TRBJ2-1	11	TRBV20-1	CSAQIEYEQFF
TRBJ1-5	15	TRBV5-1	CASSLDTGGNQPQHF
TRBJ2-2	15	TRBV7-2	CASRQDISNTGELFF
TRBJ1-3	13	TRBV5-1	CASSLDRGNTIYF
TRBJ2-3	13	TRBV6-5	CASSYSSYDTQYF
TRBJ2-5	13	TRBV5-1	CASSLEFGDEQYF
TRBJ1-2	17	TRBV5-1	CASSPLPDTRKGYGYTF
TRBJ2-1	17	TRBV5-1	CASSLAGVAGGGGEQFF
TRBJ1-1	13	TRBV7-2	CASSLERGTEAFF
TRBJ2-5	13	TRBV28	CASSLRREETQYF
TRBJ2-3	16	TRBV5-4	CASSLEASGRTDTQYF
TRBJ2-1	15	TRBV7-3	CASSPGTFSYNEQFF
TRBJ2-7	15	TRBV5-1	CASSLPGTSSYEQYF
TRBJ2-1	14	TRBV6-6	CASRGTGVYNEQFF
TRBJ2-7	14	TRBV19	CASSATGTGTEQYF
TRBJ2-2	14	TRBV4-1	CASSQVAGGGELFF
TRBJ2-4	14	TRBV27	CASSPLYPKNIQYF
TRBJ1-4	15	TRBV27	CASSARQGRYEKLFF
TRBJ2-1	13	TRBV27	CASSLSPVDEQFF
TRBJ1-1	15	TRBV7-2	CASSLGGGLNTEAFF
TRBJ2-7	14	TRBV5-1	CASSLDHRGYEQYF
TRBJ2-3	15	TRBV30	CAWSVGGAGGDTQYF
TRBJ1-1	16	TRBV7-9	CASSLIRGNTVAEAFF
TRBJ1-4	17	TRBV19	CASSIRDRPSTNEKLFF
TRBJ2-3	16	TRBV12-2	CASRLVAGGVPDTQYF
TRBJ1-5	12	TRBV28	CASTSSDRPQHF
TRBJ1-1	13	TRBV4-1	CASSQGTGGQAFF
TRBJ1-6	15	TRBV5-5	CASSHRTSYNSPLHF
TRBJ1-5	17	TRBV18	CASSPRELGGADQPQHF
TRBJ1-6	14	TRBV19	CASSMNGGGSPLHF
TRBJ1-1	16	TRBV7-9	CASSLDEGQGRTEAFF
TRBJ2-7	12	TRBV18	CASSPTSYEQYF
TRBJ2-1	13	TRBV5-1	CASSLGLGKEQFF
TRBJ2-7	16	TRBV6-5	CASSYSGLEYSYEQYF
TRBJ2-3	15	TRBV5-5	CASSLWGSSTDTQYF
TRBJ2-7	14	TRBV11-3	CASSHRDRGYEQYF
TRBJ2-3	13	TRBV12-5	CASGEVSTDTQYF
TRBJ2-5	18	TRBV18	CASSTVKLAGDAQETQYF
TRBJ2-7	15	TRBV7-2	CASSPSPPISYEQYF
TRBJ1-4	14	TRBV2	CASSERRVDEKLFF
TRBJ2-1	19	TRBV19	CASRRFGDRGYDLYNEQFF
TRBJ1-5	15	TRBV2	CASSEAGINNQPQHF
TRBJ1-2	13	TRBV29-1	CSVVDRANYGYTF
TRBJ2-7	13	TRBV7-2	CASSPKGAFEQYF
TRBJ1-1	13	TRBV5-4	CASSPRTGAEAFF
TRBJ2-2	16	TRBV7-7	CASSLGQGSNTGELFF
TRBJ2-3	15	TRBV13	CASSLLAGEGDTQYF
NA	13	TRBV19	CASSIGLPYEQYF
TRBJ1-1	12	TRBV13	CASSLVGAEAFF